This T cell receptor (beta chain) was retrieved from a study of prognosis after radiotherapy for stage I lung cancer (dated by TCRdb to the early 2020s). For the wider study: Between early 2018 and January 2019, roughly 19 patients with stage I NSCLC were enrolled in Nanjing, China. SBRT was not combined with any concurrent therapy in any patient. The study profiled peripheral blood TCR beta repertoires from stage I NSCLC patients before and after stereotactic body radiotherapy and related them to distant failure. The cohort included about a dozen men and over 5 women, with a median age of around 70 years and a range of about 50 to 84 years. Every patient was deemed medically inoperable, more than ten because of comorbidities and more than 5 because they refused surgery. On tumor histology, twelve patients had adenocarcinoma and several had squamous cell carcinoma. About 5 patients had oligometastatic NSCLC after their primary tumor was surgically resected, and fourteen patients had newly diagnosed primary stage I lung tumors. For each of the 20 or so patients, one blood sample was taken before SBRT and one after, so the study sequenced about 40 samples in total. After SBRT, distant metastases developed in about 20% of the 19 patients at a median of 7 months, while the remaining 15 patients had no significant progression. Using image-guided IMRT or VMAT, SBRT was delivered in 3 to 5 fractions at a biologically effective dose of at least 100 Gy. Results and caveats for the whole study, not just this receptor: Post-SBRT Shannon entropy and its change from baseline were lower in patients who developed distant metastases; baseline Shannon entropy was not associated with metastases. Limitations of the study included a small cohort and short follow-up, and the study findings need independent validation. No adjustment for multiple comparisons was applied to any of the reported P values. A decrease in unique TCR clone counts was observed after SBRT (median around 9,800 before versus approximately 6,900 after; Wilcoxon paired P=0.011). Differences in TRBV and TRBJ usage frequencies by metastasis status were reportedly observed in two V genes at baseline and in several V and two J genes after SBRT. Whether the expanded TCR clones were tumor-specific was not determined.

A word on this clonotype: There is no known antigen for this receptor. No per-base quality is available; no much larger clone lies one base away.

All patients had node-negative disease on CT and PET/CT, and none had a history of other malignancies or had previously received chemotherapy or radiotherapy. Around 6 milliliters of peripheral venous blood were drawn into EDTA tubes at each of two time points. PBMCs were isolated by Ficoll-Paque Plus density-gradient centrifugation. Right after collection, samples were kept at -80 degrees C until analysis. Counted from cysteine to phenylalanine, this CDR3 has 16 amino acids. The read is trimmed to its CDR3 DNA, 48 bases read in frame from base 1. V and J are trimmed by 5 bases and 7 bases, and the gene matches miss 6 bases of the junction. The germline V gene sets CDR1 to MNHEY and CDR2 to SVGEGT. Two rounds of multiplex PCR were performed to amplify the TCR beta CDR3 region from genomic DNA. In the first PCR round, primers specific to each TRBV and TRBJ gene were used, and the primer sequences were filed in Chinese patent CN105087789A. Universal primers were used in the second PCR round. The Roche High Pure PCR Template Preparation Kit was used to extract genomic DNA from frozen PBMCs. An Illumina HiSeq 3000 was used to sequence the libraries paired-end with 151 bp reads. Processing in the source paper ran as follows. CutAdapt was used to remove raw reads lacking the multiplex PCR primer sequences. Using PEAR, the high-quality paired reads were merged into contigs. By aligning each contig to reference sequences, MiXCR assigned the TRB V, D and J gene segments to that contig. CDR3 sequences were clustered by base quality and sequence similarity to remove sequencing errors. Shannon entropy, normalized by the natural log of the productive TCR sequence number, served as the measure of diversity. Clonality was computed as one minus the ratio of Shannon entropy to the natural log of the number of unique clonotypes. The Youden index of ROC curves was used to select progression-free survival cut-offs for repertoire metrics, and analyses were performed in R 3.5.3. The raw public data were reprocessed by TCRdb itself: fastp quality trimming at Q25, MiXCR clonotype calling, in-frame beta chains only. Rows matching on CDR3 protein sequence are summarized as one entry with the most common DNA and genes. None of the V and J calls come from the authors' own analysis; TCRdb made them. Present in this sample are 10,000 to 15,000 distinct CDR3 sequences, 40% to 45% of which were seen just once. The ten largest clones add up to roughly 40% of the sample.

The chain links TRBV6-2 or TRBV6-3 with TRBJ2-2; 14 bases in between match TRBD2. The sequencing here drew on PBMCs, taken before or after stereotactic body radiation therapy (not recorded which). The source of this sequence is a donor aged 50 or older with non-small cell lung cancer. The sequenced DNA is TGTGCCAGCAGTGAACGGACTAGCGGGAGGATCGGGGAGCTGTTTTTT. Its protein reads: CASSERTSGRIGELFF.